This T cell receptor (beta chain) is from a study of blood T cell repertoires in COVID-19. About the research overall: There were acute and convalescent COVID-19 samples, and they came from the United States, Italy and Spain.

Some clones are missing from TCRdb's copy, which holds only in-frame ones; the method was immunoSEQ multiplex PCR. The sample lists approximately 310,000 clones, around 87% seen once, with around 8% in the top ten. This CDR3 has 17 residues. Trimming pared 4 bases from V and 4 bases from J, leaving 22 bases between. The germline CDR1 and CDR2 sequences are MNHEY and SVGEGT. The chain carries TRBV6-2 or TRBV6-3 and TRBJ1-1, with D perhaps TRBD1 (5 bases). The origin of this receptor is a woman aged 50 to 60 who had recovered from COVID-19. Sequencing was performed on peripheral blood. This CDR3 is CASSLLSGRVVFTEAFF. The CDR3 bases are TGTGCCAGCAGTTTGCTGTCGGGCAGGGTGGTTTTCACTGAAGCTTTCTTT.